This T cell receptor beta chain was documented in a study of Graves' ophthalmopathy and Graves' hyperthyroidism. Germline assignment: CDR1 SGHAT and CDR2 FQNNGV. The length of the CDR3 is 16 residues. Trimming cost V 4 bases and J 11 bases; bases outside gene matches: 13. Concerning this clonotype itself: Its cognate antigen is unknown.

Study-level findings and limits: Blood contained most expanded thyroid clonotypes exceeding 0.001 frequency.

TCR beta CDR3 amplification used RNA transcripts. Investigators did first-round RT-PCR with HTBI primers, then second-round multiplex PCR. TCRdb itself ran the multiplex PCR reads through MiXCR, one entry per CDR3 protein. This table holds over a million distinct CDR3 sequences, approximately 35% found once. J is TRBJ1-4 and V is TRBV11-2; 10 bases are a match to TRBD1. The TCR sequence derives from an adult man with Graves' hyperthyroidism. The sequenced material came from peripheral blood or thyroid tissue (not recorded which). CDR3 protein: CASSWDRGRMKSKLFF. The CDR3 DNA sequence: TGTGCCAGCAGCTGGGACAGGGGACGAATGAAAAGTAAACTGTTTTTT.